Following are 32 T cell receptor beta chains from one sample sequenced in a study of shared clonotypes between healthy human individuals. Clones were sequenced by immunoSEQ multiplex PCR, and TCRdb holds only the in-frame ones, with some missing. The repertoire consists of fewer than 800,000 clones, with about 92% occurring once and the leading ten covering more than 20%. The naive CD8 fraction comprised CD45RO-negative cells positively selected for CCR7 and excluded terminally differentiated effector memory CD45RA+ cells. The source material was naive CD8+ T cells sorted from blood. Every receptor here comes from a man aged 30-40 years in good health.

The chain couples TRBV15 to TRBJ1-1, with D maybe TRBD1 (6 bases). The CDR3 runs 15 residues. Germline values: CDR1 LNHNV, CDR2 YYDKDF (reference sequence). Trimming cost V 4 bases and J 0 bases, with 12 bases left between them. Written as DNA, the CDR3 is TGTGCCACCAGCACAGACAGGAGCATGAACACTGAAGCTTTCTTT. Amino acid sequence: CATSTDRSMNTEAFF.

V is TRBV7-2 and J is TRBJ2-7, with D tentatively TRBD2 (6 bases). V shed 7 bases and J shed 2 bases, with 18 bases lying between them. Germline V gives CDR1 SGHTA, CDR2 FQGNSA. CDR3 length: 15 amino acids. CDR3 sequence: CASTFGGAPTYEQYF. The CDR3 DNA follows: TGTGCCAGCACCTTCGGGGGTGCTCCTACCTACGAGCAGTACTTC.

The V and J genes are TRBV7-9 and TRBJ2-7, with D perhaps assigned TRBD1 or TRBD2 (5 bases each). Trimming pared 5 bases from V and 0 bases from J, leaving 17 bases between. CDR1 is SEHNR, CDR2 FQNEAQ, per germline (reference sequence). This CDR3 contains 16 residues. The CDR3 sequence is CASSGDRDVISYEQYF. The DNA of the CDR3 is TGTGCCAGCAGCGGTGACCGGGACGTAATCTCCTACGAGCAGTACTTC.

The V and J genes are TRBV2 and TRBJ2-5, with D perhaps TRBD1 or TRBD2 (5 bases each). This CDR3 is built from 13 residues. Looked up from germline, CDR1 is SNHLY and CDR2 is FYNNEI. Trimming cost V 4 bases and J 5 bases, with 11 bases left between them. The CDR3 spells CASSAGPGETQYF. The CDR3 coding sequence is TGTGCCAGCAGTGCGGGACCAGGGGAGACCCAGTACTTC.

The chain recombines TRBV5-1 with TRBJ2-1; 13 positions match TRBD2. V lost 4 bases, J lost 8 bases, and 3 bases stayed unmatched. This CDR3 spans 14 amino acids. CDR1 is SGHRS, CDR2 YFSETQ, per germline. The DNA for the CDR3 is TGCGCCAGCAGCCCCGGACTAGCGGGAGATGAGCAGTTCTTC. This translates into CASSPGLAGDEQFF.

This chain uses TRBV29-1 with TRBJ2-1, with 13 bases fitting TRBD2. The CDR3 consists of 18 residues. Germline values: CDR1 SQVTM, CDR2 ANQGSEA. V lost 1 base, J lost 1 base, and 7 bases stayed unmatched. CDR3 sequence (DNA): TGCAGCGTTGAAGGACTAGCGGGAGGCCACGGGTCCTACAATGAGCAGTTCTTC. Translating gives CSVEGLAGGHGSYNEQFF.

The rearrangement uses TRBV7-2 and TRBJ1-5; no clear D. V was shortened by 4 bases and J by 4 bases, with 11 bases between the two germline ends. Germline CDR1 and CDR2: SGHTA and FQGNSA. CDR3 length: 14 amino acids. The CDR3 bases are TGTGCCAGCAGCTCCCCCAACACGAATCAGCCCCAGCATTTT. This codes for CASSSPNTNQPQHF.

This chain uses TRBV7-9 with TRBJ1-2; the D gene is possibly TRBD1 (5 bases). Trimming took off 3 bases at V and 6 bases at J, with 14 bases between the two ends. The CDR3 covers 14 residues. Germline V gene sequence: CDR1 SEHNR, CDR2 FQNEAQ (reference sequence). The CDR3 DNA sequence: TGTGCCAGCAGCTTCAGGGCAGGGCAAAATGGCTACACCTTC. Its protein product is CASSFRAGQNGYTF.

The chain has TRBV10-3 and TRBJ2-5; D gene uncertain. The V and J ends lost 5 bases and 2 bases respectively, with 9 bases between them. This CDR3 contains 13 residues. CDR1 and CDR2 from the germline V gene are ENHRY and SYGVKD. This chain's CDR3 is CAISIGHQETQYF. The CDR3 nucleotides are TGTGCCATCAGTATAGGGCATCAAGAGACCCAGTACTTC.

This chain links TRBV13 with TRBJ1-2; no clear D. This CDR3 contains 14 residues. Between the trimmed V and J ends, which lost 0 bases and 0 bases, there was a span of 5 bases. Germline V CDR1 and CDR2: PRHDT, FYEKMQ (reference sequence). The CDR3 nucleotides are TGTGCCAGCAGCTTAGGAGGGACTAACTATGGCTACACCTTC. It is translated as CASSLGGTNYGYTF.

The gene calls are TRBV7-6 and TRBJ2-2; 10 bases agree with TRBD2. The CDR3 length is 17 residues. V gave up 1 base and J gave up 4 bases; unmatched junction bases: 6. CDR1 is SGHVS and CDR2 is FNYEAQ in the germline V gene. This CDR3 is CASSLVVAGGGTGELFF. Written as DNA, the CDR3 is TGTGCCAGCAGCTTAGTGGTAGCGGGAGGCGGCACCGGGGAGCTGTTTTTT. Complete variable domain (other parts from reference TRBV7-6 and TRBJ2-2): GAGVSQSPRYKVTKRGQDVALRCDPISGHVSLYWYRQALGQGPEFLTYFNYEAQQDKSGLPNDRFSAERPEGSISTLTIQRTEQRDSAMYRCASSLVVAGGGTGELFFGEGSRLTVL.

The CDR3 DNA follows: TGTGCCAGTAGTACGGGACAGAGGTATGGCTACACCTTC. Protein sequence: CASSTGQRYGYTF. The chain combines TRBV19 with TRBJ1-2; 7 bases are a match to TRBD1. The CDR3 consists of 13 residues. The V gene end was trimmed by 4 bases and the J gene end by 5 bases; junction bases not matched to a gene: 4. Germline V gene data show CDR1 as LNHDA and CDR2 as SQIVND (reference sequence).

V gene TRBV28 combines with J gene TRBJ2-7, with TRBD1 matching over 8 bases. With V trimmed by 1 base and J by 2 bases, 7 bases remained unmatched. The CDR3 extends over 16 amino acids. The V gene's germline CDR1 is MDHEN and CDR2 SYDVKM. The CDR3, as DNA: TGTGCCAGCAGTTTATCCGACAGGGGCCACACCTACGAGCAGTACTTC. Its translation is CASSLSDRGHTYEQYF.

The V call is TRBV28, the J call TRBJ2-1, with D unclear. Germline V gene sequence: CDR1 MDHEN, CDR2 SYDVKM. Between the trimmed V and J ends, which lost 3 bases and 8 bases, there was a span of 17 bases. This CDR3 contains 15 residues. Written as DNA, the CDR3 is TGTGCCAGCAGTTTTTCGGCTTCCCGGCCGGATGAGCAGTTCTTC. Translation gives CASSFSASRPDEQFF.

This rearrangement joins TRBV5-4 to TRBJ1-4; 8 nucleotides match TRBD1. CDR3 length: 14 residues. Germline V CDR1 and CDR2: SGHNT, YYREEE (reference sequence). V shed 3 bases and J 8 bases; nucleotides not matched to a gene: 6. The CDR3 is CASSSGTGTEKLFF. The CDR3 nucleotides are TGTGCCAGCAGCTCCGGGACAGGAACAGAAAAACTGTTTTTT.

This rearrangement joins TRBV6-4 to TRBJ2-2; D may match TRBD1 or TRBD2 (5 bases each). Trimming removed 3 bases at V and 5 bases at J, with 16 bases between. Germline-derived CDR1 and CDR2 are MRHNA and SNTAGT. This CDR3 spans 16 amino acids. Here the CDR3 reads CASSESVGEVTGELFF. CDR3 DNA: TGTGCCAGCAGTGAGTCGGTGGGGGAAGTGACCGGGGAGCTGTTTTTT.

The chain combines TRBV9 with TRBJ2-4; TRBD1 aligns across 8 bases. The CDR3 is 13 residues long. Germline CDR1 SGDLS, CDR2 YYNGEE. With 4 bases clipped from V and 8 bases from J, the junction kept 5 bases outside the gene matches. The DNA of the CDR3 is TGTGCCAGCAGCTCCGGACAGGGATACATTCAGTACTTC. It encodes CASSSGQGYIQYF. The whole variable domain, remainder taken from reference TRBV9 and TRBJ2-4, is DSGVTQTPKHLITATGQRVTLRCSPRSGDLSVYWYQQSLDQGLQFLIQYYNGEERAKGNILERFSAQQFPDLHSELNLSSLELGDSALYFCASSSGQGYIQYFGAGTRLSVL.

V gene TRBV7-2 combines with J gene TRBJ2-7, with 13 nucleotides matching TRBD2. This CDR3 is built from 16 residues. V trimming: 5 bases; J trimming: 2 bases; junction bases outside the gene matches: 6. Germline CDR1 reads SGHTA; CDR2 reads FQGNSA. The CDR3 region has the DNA TGTGCCAGCAGCCACGACGGACTAGCGGGGGCCTACGAGCAGTACTTC. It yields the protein CASSHDGLAGAYEQYF.

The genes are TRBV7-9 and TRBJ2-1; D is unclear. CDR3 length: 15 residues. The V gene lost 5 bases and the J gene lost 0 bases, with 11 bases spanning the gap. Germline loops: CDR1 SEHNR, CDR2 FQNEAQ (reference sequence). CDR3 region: CASSPSQSSYNEQFF. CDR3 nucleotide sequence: TGTGCCAGCAGCCCATCGCAAAGCTCCTACAATGAGCAGTTCTTC.

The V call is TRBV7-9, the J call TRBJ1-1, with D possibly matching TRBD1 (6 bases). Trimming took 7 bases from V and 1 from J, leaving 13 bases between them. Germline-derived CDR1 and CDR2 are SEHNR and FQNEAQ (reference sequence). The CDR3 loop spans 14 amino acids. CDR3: CASTRPGENTEAFF. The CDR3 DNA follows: TGTGCCAGCACTAGGCCAGGGGAGAACACTGAAGCTTTCTTT. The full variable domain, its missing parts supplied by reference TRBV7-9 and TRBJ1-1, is DTGVSQNPRHKITKRGQNVTFRCDPISEHNRLYWYRQTLGQGPEFLTYFQNEAQLEKSRLLSDRFSAERPKGSFSTLEIQRTEQGDSAMYLCASTRPGENTEAFFGQGTRLTVV.

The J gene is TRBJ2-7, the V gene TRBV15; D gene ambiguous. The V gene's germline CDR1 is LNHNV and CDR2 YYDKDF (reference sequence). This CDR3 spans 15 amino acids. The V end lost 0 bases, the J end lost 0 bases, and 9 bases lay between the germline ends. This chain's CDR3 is CATSREGVGSYEQYF. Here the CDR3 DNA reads TGTGCCACCAGCAGAGAAGGAGTTGGCTCCTACGAGCAGTACTTC.

The CDR3 protein is CSVVGRKNEQFF. DNA of the CDR3: TGCAGCGTCGTCGGCAGAAAAAATGAGCAGTTCTTC. This chain uses TRBV29-1 with TRBJ2-1; no definite D call. CDR1 SQVTM and CDR2 ANQGSEA come from the germline V gene. Trimming cost V 6 bases and J 7 bases, with 13 bases left between them. The CDR3 has 12 residues.

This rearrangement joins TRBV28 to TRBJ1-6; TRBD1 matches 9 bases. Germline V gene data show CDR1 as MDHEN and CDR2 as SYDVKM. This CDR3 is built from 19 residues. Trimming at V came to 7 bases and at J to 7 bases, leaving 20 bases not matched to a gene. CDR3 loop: CASTWNLFTGGTRNSPLHF. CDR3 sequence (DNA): TGTGCCAGCACCTGGAACCTCTTCACAGGGGGCACGAGGAATTCACCCCTCCACTTT.

The CDR3: CASSLGVWEETQYF. The CDR3 DNA sequence: TGTGCCAGCAGCCTAGGGGTGTGGGAAGAGACCCAGTACTTC. This chain links TRBV7-9 with TRBJ2-5, with a tentative D call TRBD1 (5 bases). With 5 bases removed from V and 3 bases from J, the gap between germline ends came to 13 bases. CDR3 size: 14 residues. Germline loops: CDR1 SEHNR, CDR2 FQNEAQ (reference sequence). The full variable domain, its missing parts supplied by reference TRBV7-9 and TRBJ2-5, is DTGVSQNPRHKITKRGQNVTFRCDPISEHNRLYWYRQTLGQGPEFLTYFQNEAQLEKSRLLSDRFSAERPKGSFSTLEIQRTEQGDSAMYLCASSLGVWEETQYFGPGTRLLVL.

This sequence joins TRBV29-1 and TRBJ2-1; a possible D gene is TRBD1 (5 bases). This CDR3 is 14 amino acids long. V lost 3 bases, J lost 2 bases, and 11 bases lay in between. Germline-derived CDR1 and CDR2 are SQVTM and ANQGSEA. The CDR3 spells CSVEQGNTYNEQFF. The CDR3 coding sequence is TGCAGCGTTGAGCAGGGTAATACCTACAATGAGCAGTTCTTC.

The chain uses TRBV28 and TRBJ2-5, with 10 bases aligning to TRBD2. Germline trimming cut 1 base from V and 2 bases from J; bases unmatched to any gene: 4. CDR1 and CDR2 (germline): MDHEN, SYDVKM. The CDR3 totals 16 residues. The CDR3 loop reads CASSLYSGRTQETQYF. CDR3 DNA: TGTGCCAGCAGTTTATATAGCGGGAGGACACAAGAGACCCAGTACTTC.

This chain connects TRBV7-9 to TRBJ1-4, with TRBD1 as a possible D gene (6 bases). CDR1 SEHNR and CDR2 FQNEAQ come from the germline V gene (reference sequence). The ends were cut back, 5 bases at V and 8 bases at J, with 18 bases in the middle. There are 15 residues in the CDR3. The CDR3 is CASSPTTGPHEKLFF. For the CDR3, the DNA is TGTGCCAGCAGCCCGACCACAGGGCCGCACGAAAAACTGTTTTTT.

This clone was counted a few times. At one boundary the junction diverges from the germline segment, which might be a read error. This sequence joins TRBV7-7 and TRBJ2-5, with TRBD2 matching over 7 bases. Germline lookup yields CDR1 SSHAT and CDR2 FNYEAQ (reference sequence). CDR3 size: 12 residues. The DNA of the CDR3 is TGTGCTAGCAGCTTAGCGGGAGAGACCCAGTACTTC. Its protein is CASSLAGETQYF.

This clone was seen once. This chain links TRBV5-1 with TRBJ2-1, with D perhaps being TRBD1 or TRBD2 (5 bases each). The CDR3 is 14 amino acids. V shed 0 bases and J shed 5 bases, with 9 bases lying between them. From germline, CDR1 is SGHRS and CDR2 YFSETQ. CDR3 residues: CASSLVGDHNEQFF. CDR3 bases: TGCGCCAGCAGCTTGGTAGGGGACCACAATGAGCAGTTCTTC.

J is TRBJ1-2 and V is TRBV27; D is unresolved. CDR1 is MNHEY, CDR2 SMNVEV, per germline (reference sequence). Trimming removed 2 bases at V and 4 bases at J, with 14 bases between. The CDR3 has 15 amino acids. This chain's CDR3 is CASSLTSGSSYGYTF. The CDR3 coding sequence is TGTGCCAGCAGTTTAACTAGCGGATCGAGCTATGGCTACACCTTC.

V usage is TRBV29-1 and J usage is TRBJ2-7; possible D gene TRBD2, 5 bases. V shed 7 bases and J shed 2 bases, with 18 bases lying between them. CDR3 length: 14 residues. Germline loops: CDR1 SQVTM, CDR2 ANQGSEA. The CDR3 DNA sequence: TGCAGCGCCCTTCCCTCCGGGATAGCCTACGAGCAGTACTTC. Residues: CSALPSGIAYEQYF.

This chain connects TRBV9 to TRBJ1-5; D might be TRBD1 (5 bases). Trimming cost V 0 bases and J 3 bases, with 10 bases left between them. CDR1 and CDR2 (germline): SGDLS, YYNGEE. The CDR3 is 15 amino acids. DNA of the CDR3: TGTGCCAGCAGCGTAGGAGAGGGGATCAATCAGCCCCAGCATTTT. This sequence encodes CASSVGEGINQPQHF. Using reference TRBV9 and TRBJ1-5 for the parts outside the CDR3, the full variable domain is DSGVTQTPKHLITATGQRVTLRCSPRSGDLSVYWYQQSLDQGLQFLIQYYNGEERAKGNILERFSAQQFPDLHSELNLSSLELGDSALYFCASSVGEGINQPQHFGDGTRLSIL.